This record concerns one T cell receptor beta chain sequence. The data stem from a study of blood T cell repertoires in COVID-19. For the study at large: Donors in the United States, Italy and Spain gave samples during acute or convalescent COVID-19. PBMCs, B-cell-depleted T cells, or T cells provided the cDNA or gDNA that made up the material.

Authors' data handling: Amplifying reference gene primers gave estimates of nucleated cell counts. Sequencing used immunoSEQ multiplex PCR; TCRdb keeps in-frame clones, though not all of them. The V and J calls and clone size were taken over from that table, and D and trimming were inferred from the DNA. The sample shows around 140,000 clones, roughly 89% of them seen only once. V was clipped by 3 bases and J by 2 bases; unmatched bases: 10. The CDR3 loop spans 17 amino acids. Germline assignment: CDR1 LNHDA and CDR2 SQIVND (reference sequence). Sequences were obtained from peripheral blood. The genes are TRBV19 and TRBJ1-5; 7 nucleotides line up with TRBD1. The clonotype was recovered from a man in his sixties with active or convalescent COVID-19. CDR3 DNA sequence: TGTGCCAGTAGTATCCTTACAGGGGAAACTCGCAATCAGCCCCAGCATTTT. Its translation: CASSILTGETRNQPQHF. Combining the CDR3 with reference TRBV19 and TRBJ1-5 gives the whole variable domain DGGITQSPKYLFRKEGQNVTLSCEQNLNHDAMYWYRQDPGQGLRLIYYSQIVNDFQKGDIAEGYSVSREKKESFPLTVTSAQKNPTAFYLCASSILTGETRNQPQHFGDGTRLSIL.